The T cell receptor beta chain under discussion was sequenced for a study of Siglec-9 on CD8 T cells in melanoma. This clone showed up just a few times. Measured with immunoSEQ multiplex PCR; TCRdb has only the in-frame clones, and not every one. The profile shows about 36,000 clones, 65% to 85% of them singletons. There are 13 residues in the CDR3. Germline CDR1 and CDR2: MNHNS and SASEGT. Trimming left V 8 bases short and J 4 bases short, with 14 bases between. The sequenced sample was Siglec-9- CD8+ T cells sorted from blood. This receptor was identified in a human donor in good health. The chain employs TRBV6-1 and TRBJ2-5; D might be TRBD1 (5 bases). The CDR3 region is CASGHPQGETQYF. CDR3 coding DNA: TGTGCCAGCGGCCACCCCCAGGGAGAGACCCAGTACTTC.